The source of this T cell receptor beta chain is a study of T-cell memory formation after mild COVID-19. For the study at large: TCR clusters were mostly confined to one donor each.

After 5'RACE with constant-segment primers, TCR alpha and TCR beta cDNA libraries carrying sample barcodes and UMIs were obtained. TCRdb re-derived calls from the 5' RACE reads in MiXCR, one entry per CDR3 protein. The sample lists about half a million distinct CDR3 sequences; 15% to 20% were seen once. Germline assignment: CDR1 LNHNV and CDR2 YYDKDF (reference sequence). The CDR3 loop spans 21 amino acids. V lost 2 bases and J 4 bases, leaving 30 bases between the germline ends. Broader study findings: Memory from before infection featured some responding clones, which suggests cross-reactive memory joined. The SARS-CoV-2 specificity of second-wave clones reaching peak at day 37 remained unverified.

A note on this clonotype: Its target is not known.

Sequencing input: PBMCs or a T cell subset sorted from them (not recorded which). This receptor was taken from an adult woman who had mild COVID-19 (a few samples of this study predate the infection). Cell type and time point are not known. The rearrangement links TRBV15 to TRBJ2-1, with a possible D match to TRBD1 (5 bases). DNA for the CDR3: TGTGCCACCAGCAGACTCCATGAAGGCTCTATGGGGCTCGTACCGTACAATGAGCAGTTCTTC. Its translation: CATSRLHEGSMGLVPYNEQFF.